This T cell receptor beta chain originates from a study of identical twins. This clonotype came up many times. The antigen is not known. General study results and limits: Where out-of-frame alpha sequences were twin-shared, they showed excess low generation probability. The same donors were not followed; conclusions instead depended on cross-sectional statistical analysis.

Unique molecular identifiers were in the cDNA, with template-switch universal primer binding. Each CDR3 protein gets one entry after TCRdb re-called the 5' RACE reads with MiXCR. The repertoire holds 400,000 to 500,000 distinct CDR3 sequences, with 18% as singletons. This CDR3 contains 13 residues. Germline values: CDR1 LGHNA, CDR2 YNFKEQ. Deletions cut 4 bases from V and 8 bases from J, with 11 bases between. This receptor was obtained from a man in his fifties in good health. This rearrangement joins TRBV4-2 to TRBJ2-2; the D is unclear. Material for sequencing was naive T cells sorted from blood. DNA for the CDR3: TGTGCCAGCAGCCCTGATGCCGGTGGGGAGCTGTTTTTT. Its translation: CASSPDAGGELFF.